This record concerns one T cell receptor (beta chain) sequence. Its antigen remains unidentified. Unmatched junction bases numbered 3, after V lost 4 bases and J lost 6 bases. The CDR3 totals 13 residues. Germline lookup yields CDR1 MNHEY and CDR2 SVGAGI. This entry belongs to a study of cytomegalovirus exposure and HLA in healthy donors. Findings of the study overall: The study listed roughly 150 cytomegalovirus-associated TCR beta chains. CMV serostatus was the sole immune exposure information available.

Primers: 60 Vbeta forward and 13 Jbeta reverse. The data were produced by immunoSEQ multiplex PCR, yet TCRdb's version contains in-frame clones alone and is incomplete. The data contain 100,000 to 150,000 clones, roughly 75% of them singletons. The sequence was obtained from a woman aged 45 to 65 in good health and CMV-seronegative. Sequencing used PBMCs. The chain joins TRBV6-5 to TRBJ2-7; 10 bases match TRBD1. CDR3 region: CASSFGTGVEQYF. The CDR3 DNA sequence: TGTGCCAGCAGTTTTGGGACAGGGGTCGAGCAGTACTTC.